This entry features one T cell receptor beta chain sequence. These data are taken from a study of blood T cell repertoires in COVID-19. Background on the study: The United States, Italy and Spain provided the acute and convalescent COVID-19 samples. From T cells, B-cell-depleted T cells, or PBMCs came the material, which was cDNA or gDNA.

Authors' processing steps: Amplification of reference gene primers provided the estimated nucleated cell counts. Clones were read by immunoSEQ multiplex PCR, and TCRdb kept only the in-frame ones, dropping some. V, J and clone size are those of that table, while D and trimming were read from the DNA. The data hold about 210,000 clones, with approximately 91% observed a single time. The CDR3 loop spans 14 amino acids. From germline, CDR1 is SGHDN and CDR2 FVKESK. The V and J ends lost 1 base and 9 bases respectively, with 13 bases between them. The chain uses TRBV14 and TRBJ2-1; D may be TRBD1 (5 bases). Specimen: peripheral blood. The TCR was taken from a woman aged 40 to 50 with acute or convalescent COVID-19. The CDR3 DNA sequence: TGTGCCAGCAGCCAAGGGGCAGGGTTTGGTGAGCAGTTCTTC. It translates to CASSQGAGFGEQFF.